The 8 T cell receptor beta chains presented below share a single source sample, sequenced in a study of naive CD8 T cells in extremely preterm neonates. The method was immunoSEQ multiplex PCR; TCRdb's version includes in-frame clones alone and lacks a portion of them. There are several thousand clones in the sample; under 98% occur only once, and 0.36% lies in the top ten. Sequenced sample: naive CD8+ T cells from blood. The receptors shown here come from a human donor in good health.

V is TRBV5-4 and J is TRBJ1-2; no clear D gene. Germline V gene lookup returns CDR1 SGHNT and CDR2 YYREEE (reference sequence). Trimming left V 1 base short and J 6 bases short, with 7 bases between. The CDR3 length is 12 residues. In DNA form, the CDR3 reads TGTGCCAGCAGCTTGAGAGGGAATGGCTACACCTTC. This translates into CASSLRGNGYTF.

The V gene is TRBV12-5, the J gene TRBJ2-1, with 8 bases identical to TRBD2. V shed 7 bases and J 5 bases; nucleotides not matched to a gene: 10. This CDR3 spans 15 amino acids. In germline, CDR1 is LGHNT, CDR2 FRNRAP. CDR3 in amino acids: CASVSLSGGDNEQFF. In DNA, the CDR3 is TGTGCTAGTGTCTCCTTGAGCGGGGGAGACAATGAGCAGTTCTTC.

The CDR3 spells CASSTFLASDTQYF. Here the CDR3 DNA reads TGTGCCAGCAGTACCTTCCTAGCGTCCGATACGCAGTATTTT. The chain has TRBV6-6 and TRBJ2-3; TRBD2 is a possible D gene (6 bases). Trimming shortened V by 5 bases and J by 6 bases, and 15 bases separated the two germline ends. Germline-derived CDR1 and CDR2 are MNHNY and SVGAGI (reference sequence). This CDR3 comprises 14 residues.

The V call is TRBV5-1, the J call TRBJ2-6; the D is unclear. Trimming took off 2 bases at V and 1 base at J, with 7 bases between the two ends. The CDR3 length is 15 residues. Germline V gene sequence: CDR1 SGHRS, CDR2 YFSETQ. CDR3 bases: TGCGCCAGCAGCTTTTCAGAATCTGGGGCCAACGTCCTGACTTTC. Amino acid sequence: CASSFSESGANVLTF.

In DNA form, the CDR3 reads TGTGCCACCAGCAGAGTCAGGGATGAACAGCCCCAGCATTTT. Amino acids: CATSRVRDEQPQHF. The gene calls are TRBV15 and TRBJ1-5; D perhaps matches TRBD1 (5 bases). Germline CDR1 reads LNHNV; CDR2 reads YYDKDF (reference sequence). The V and J ends lost 1 base and 7 bases respectively, with 11 bases between them. The CDR3 runs to 14 residues.

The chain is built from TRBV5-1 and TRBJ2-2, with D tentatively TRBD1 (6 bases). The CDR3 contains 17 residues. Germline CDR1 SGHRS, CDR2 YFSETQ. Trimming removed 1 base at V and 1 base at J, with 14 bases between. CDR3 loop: CASSLNRQDENTGELFF. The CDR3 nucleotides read TGCGCCAGCAGCTTGAATCGACAGGATGAGAACACCGGGGAGCTGTTTTTT. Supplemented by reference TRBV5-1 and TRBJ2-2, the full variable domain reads KAGVTQTPRYLIKTRGQQVTLSCSPISGHRSVSWYQQTPGQGLQFLFEYFSETQRNKGNFPGRFSGRQFSNSRSEMNVSTLELGDSALYLCASSLNRQDENTGELFFGEGSRLTVL.

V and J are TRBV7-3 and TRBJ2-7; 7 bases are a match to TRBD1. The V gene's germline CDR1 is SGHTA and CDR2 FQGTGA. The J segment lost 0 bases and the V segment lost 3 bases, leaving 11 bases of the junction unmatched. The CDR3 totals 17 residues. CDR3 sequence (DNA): TGTGCCAGCAGCTTGGGGAGTAGGCCAGGGGGCTCCTACGAGCAGTACTTC. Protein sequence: CASSLGSRPGGSYEQYF.

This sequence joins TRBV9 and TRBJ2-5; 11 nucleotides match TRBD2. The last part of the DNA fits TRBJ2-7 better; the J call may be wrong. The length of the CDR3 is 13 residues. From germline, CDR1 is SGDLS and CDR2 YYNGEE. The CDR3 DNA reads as TGTGCCAGCAGCCCCGGGACTAGCGGCGAGCAGTACTTC. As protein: CASSPGTSGEQYF.